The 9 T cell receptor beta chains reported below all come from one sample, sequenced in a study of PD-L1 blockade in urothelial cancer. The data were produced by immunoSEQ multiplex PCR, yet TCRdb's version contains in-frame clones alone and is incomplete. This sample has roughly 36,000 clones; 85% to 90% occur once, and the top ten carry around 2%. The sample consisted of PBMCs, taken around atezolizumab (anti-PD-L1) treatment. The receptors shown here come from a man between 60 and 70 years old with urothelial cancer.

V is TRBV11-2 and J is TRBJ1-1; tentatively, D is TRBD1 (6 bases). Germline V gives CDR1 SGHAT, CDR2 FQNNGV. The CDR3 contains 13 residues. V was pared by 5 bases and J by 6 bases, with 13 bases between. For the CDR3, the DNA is TGTGCCAGCAGCCTACAGGGCTCCCCTGAAGCTTTCTTT. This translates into CASSLQGSPEAFF.

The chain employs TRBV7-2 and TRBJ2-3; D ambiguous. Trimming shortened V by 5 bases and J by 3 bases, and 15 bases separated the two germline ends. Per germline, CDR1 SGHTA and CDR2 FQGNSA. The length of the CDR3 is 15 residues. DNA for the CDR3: TGTGCCAGCAGCCCCGACTCGCTGGGTACAGATACGCAGTATTTT. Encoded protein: CASSPDSLGTDTQYF. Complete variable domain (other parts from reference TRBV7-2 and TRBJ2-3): GAGVSQSPSNKVTEKGKDVELRCDPISGHTALYWYRQSLGQGLEFLIYFQGNSAPDKSGLPSDRFSAERTGGSVSTLTIQRTQQEDSAVYLCASSPDSLGTDTQYFGPGTRLTVL.

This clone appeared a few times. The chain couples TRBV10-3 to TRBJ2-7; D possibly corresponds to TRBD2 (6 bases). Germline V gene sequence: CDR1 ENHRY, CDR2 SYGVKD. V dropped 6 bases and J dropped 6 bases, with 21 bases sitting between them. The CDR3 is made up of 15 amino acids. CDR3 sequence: CAISVDRDLAGEQYF. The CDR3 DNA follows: TGTGCCATCAGCGTTGACCGGGACTTAGCCGGCGAGCAGTACTTC.

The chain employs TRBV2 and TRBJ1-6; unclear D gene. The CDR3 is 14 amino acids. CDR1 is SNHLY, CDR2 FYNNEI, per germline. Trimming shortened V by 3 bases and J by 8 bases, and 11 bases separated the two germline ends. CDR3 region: CASSDLSADSPLHF. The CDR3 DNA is TGTGCCAGCAGTGATCTTTCTGCAGATTCACCCCTCCACTTT. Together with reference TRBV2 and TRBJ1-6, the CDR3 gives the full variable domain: EPEVTQTPSHQVTQMGQEVILRCVPISNHLYFYWYRQILGQKVEFLVSFYNNEISEKSEIFDDQFSVERPDGSNFTLKIRSTKLEDSAMYFCASSDLSADSPLHFGNGTRLTVT.

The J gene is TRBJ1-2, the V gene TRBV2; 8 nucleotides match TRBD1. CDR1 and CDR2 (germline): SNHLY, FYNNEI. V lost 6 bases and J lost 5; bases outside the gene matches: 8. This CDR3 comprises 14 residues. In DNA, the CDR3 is TGTGCCAGCAGAGACGGACAGGGCGAGTATGGCTACACCTTC. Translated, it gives CASRDGQGEYGYTF.

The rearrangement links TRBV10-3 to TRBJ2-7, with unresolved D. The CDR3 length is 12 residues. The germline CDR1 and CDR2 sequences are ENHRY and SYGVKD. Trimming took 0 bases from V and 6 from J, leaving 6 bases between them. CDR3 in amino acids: CAISESRSEQYF. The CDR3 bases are TGTGCCATCAGTGAGTCAAGGAGCGAGCAGTACTTC.

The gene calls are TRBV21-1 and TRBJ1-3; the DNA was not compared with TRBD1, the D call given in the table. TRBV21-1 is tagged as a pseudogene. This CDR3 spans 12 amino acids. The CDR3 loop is CASSKDIDTIYF. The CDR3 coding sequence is TGTGCCAGCAGCAAAGACATCGACACCATATATTTT.

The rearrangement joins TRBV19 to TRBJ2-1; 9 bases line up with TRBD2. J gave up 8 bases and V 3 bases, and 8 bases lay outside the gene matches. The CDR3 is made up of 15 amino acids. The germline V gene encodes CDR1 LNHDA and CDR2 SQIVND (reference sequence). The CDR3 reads CASSIGTSTIDEQFF. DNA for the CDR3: TGTGCCAGTAGTATTGGGACTAGCACAATCGATGAGCAGTTCTTC.

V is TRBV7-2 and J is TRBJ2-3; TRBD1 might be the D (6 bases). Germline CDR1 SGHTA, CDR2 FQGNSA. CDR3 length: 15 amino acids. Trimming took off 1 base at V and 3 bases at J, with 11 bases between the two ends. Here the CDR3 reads CASSLDGGRTDTQYF. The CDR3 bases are TGTGCCAGCAGCTTAGATGGGGGCCGGACAGATACGCAGTATTTT.